The clone carrying this TCR beta chain occurred many times. This record belongs to a study of T cell repertoires in cytomegalovirus infection. The CDR3 sequence is 17 residues long. The J segment lost 7 bases and the V segment lost 4 bases, leaving 12 bases of the junction unmatched. Looked up from germline, CDR1 is SGHAT and CDR2 is FQDESV (reference sequence). TCRdb recomputed calls from the reads with MiXCR, one row per CDR3 protein. Here the sample spans tens of thousands of distinct CDR3 sequences, over 3.5% being singletons. The chain links TRBV11-1 to TRBJ2-1; 11 bases align to TRBD2. The TCR was taken from a human donor in good health (CMV status not recorded). Some clones in this sample may be carry-over from other donors' samples. Input material: PBMCs. The CDR3 protein is CASSYLAGGSPSNEQFF. CDR3 sequence (DNA): TGTGCCAGCAGCTACTTAGCGGGGGGGAGCCCATCAAATGAGCAGTTCTTC.